Presented here are 9 T cell receptor beta chains from one specimen sequenced in a study of T cell responses to AZD1222 COVID-19 vaccine listed by TCRdb under 2021. The library relied on the immunoSEQ multiplex PCR assay. TCRdb's version of the immuneACCESS table is confined to in-frame rearrangements and falls short of the full clone set. An unresolved V gene accounts for under half of the shortfall where checked; the remainder is of unknown origin. The sample table holds 180,000 or so clones, of which 85% to 95% were seen once. The ten largest clones take up roughly 3.9% of the sample. In light of the paper, this sample's time point label describes: baseline before first vaccination. The specimen was peripheral blood, collected on day 0 of AZD1222 vaccination. All receptors come from an adult in good health.

V is TRBV5-1 and J is TRBJ2-1, with 8 bases aligning to TRBD2. The length of the CDR3 is 15 residues. Germline V gene data show CDR1 as SGHRS and CDR2 as YFSETQ. V lost 2 bases and J lost 5; bases outside the gene matches: 6. In DNA, the CDR3 is TGCGCCAGCAGCTTTTTCGCGGGAGGACACAATGAGCAGTTCTTC. It yields the protein CASSFFAGGHNEQFF.

Written as DNA, the CDR3 is TGTGCCAGCAGTTCGGCCGGGGAGCTGTTTTTT. Its translation is CASSSAGELFF. This sequence joins TRBV12-3 or TRBV12-4 and TRBJ2-2; D is unresolved. Trimming left V 4 bases short and J 6 bases short, with 3 bases between. The CDR3 has 11 residues.

This clone was observed a few times. The genes are TRBV5-1 and TRBJ2-5, with 7 bases lining up with TRBD1. This CDR3 spans 15 amino acids. CDR1 is SGHRS and CDR2 is YFSETQ in the germline V gene. J gave up 3 bases and V 3 bases, and 8 bases lay outside the gene matches. In DNA, the CDR3 is TGCGCCAGCAGCTATCAGACAGGGCGGGAAGAGACCCAGTACTTC. This translates into CASSYQTGREETQYF.

The chain couples TRBV18 to TRBJ1-6, with 9 nucleotides matching TRBD1. Germline assignment: CDR1 KGHSH and CDR2 LQKENI. The junction had 4 bases not matched to a gene; V was cut back by 5 bases and J by 5 bases. CDR3 length equals 15 residues. CDR3 region: CASSWGQGDNSPLHF. The DNA of the CDR3 is TGTGCCAGCTCATGGGGACAGGGTGATAATTCACCCCTCCACTTT.

The rearrangement joins TRBV5-1 to TRBJ2-4, with D possibly being TRBD1 or TRBD2 (5 bases each). The CDR3 runs 18 residues. CDR1 SGHRS and CDR2 YFSETQ come from the germline V gene. V gave up 0 bases and J gave up 0 bases, with 16 bases separating them. CDR3 DNA sequence: TGCGCCAGCAGCTTGGTTGGGACGGTCGCGGGAGCCAAAAACATTCAGTACTTC. It yields the protein CASSLVGTVAGAKNIQYF. The full variable domain, in which reference TRBV5-1 and TRBJ2-4 provide the parts outside the CDR3, is KAGVTQTPRYLIKTRGQQVTLSCSPISGHRSVSWYQQTPGQGLQFLFEYFSETQRNKGNFPGRFSGRQFSNSRSEMNVSTLELGDSALYLCASSLVGTVAGAKNIQYFGAGTRLSVL.

The genes are TRBV5-6 and TRBJ1-3, with D possibly matching TRBD1 (6 bases). The CDR3 spans 16 residues. The germline CDR1 and CDR2 sequences are SGHDT and YYEEEE. The V gene lost 4 bases and the J gene lost 1 base, with 15 bases spanning the gap. CDR3 residues: CASSAWTGASGNTIYF. For the CDR3, the DNA is TGTGCCAGCAGCGCCTGGACGGGGGCTTCTGGAAACACCATATATTTT.

CDR3 sequence (DNA): TGTGCCAGCGTCATTACAGGAAACTCCTATAATTCACCCCTCCACTTT. It translates to CASVITGNSYNSPLHF. This rearrangement joins TRBV2 to TRBJ1-6, with D maybe TRBD1 (5 bases). This CDR3 region has 16 residues. Germline V gives CDR1 SNHLY, CDR2 FYNNEI. Between the trimmed V and J ends, which lost 8 bases and 0 bases, there was a span of 14 bases.

The chain links TRBV10-3 to TRBJ1-2; D is unresolved. Trimming took off 5 bases at V and 6 bases at J, with 10 bases between the two ends. Germline CDR1 ENHRY, CDR2 SYGVKD. This CDR3 has 12 amino acids. CDR3 sequence (DNA): TGTGCCATCAGTCAGTTAAACCATGGCTACACCTTC. Encoded protein: CAISQLNHGYTF.

This chain links TRBV11-3 with TRBJ2-7; D is tentatively TRBD1 or TRBD2 (5 bases each). Germline V gene data show CDR1 as SGHNT and CDR2 as YENEEA. The ends were cut back, 5 bases at V and 6 bases at J, with 17 bases in the middle. The CDR3 loop spans 14 amino acids. DNA of the CDR3: TGTGCCAGCAGCCCAGGGACCGCAGCTCCCGAGCAGTACTTC. Encoded protein: CASSPGTAAPEQYF.